The rows below give T cell receptor beta chains drawn from one sample of a study of T cell changes during pregnancy in multiple sclerosis. Clones were sequenced by immunoSEQ multiplex PCR, and TCRdb holds only the in-frame ones, with some missing. The sample has tens of thousands of clones, 92% seen once; the top ten hold approximately 2.2%. Source: peripheral blood, taken in the third trimester of pregnancy. The source of these receptors is a female donor with multiple sclerosis, enrolled in a pregnancy study. Both conserved end residues are part of each CDR3. D genes are given only for firm matches. Some rows mark clone size as missing; the rest say once, few, many or name a class of expanded clone.

clone size,J gene,D gene,V gene,CDR3 protein,CDR3 DNA
-,TRBJ1-3,TRBD1,TRBV18,CASSPTGTALGNTIYF,TGTGCCAGCTCACCAACCGGGACAGCTTTGGGAAACACCATATATTTT
few,TRBJ1-5,TRBD1,TRBV9,CASSAGGDNQPQHF,TGTGCCAGCAGCGCAGGGGGAGATAATCAGCCCCAGCATTTT
-,TRBJ2-3,TRBD2,TRBV28,CASRPPSGSDTQYF,TGTGCCAGCAGACCCCCTAGCGGGAGCGATACGCAGTATTTT
few,TRBJ1-1,TRBD1,TRBV7-2,CASSPRTGTGAEAFF,TGTGCCAGCAGCCCACGAACCGGGACAGGGGCTGAAGCTTTCTTT
-,TRBJ2-3,TRBD2,TRBV7-8,CASSLTGGLDTQYF,TGTGCCAGCAGCTTGACGGGAGGTCTGGATACGCAGTATTTT
-,TRBJ1-1,-,TRBV7-2,CASSFGEPEAFF,TGTGCCAGCAGCTTTGGGGAGCCGGAAGCTTTCTTT
-,TRBJ2-7,-,TRBV9,CASSVGLRGSLSEQYF,TGTGCCAGCAGCGTAGGTCTCAGGGGCTCCCTAAGCGAGCAGTACTTC
-,TRBJ1-3,TRBD1,TRBV19,CASSSLQGATGNTIYF,TGTGCCAGTAGTAGCTTACAGGGGGCGACGGGAAACACCATATATTTT
-,TRBJ2-1,-,TRBV4-3,CASSQGLGDSGNEQFF,TGCGCCAGCAGCCAAGGCTTAGGGGACTCAGGCAATGAGCAGTTCTTC
-,TRBJ1-1,-,TRBV19,CASSILRTAPRPMNTEAFF,TGTGCCAGTAGTATCCTTAGGACAGCGCCGCGGCCCATGAACACTGAAGCTTTCTTT
-,TRBJ2-1,TRBD2,TRBV7-9,CASSYGTSGINEQFF,TGTGCCAGCAGCTATGGGACTAGCGGGATCAATGAGCAGTTCTTC
-,TRBJ2-7,-,TRBV13,CASSLESAYEQYF,TGTGCCAGCAGCTTAGAGTCAGCCTACGAGCAGTACTTC
-,TRBJ2-7,TRBD1,TRBV2,CASKTGVTYEQYF,TGTGCCAGCAAGACAGGGGTCACCTACGAGCAGTACTTC
-,TRBJ2-5,-,TRBV14,CASSQAGPYGTQYF,TGTGCCAGCAGCCAAGCAGGGCCATATGGGACCCAGTACTTC
-,TRBJ1-4,-,TRBV28,CASSPADRHNEKLFF,TGTGCCAGCAGCCCGGCCGACCGACATAATGAAAAACTGTTTTTT
-,TRBJ2-5,-,TRBV7-2,CASSQFRGASQETQYF,TGTGCCAGCAGCCAATTCCGGGGGGCCTCTCAAGAGACCCAGTACTTC
-,TRBJ2-5,-,TRBV5-1,CASSLDGGIGLSRTQYF,TGCGCCAGCAGCTTGGATGGGGGGATAGGGCTGTCAAGGACCCAGTACTTC
-,TRBJ2-5,-,TRBV30,CAWSVRRGGETQYF,TGTGCCTGGAGTGTACGGAGGGGAGGAGAGACCCAGTACTTC